The clone carrying this T cell receptor (beta chain) was detected a few times. The V gene's germline CDR1 is SGHNT and CDR2 YYREEE (reference sequence). Trimming cost V 4 bases and J 5 bases; bases outside gene matches: 13. The CDR3 loop spans 16 amino acids. Assay: immunoSEQ multiplex PCR; the TCRdb copy retains only in-frame clones and omits some. This sample has almost 90,000 clones, with over 65% found just once. These data are taken from a study of control samples from healthy donors and cancer patients. This TCR was sampled from a woman in her thirties or forties in good health. The rearrangement uses TRBV5-4 and TRBJ2-5; 8 nucleotides line up with TRBD1. The sequenced material came from blood. As DNA, the CDR3 is TGTGCCAGCAGCCCAACGCCTGGACAGGGTTGGGAGACCCAGTACTTC. This codes for CASSPTPGQGWETQYF.